A single sample gave rise to the 9 T cell receptor beta chains below, sequenced in a study of metastatic and nonmetastatic thyroid tumors. Not a single patient had been given any form of treatment at any point before undergoing thyroid surgery. MiXCR reprocessed the PCR reads for TCRdb. Of under 30,000 clones listed, 20% to 25% are singletons. Sequencing input: blood. Every receptor here comes from a male donor with papillary thyroid cancer or a benign thyroid nodule (not recorded which). Some clones in this sample may be carry-over from other donors' samples.

V usage is TRBV11-2 and J usage is TRBJ1-1; possibly TRBD1 for D (5 bases). Germline V gene lookup returns CDR1 SGHAT and CDR2 FQNNGV. There are 16 residues in the CDR3. With 1 base removed from V and 5 bases from J, the gap between germline ends came to 17 bases. CDR3: CASSLGFQGGKTEAFF. CDR3 sequence (DNA): TGTGCCAGCAGCTTAGGGTTTCAGGGAGGAAAAACTGAAGCTTTCTTT. Using reference TRBV11-2 and TRBJ1-1 for the parts outside the CDR3, the full variable domain is EAGVAQSPRYKIIEKRQSVAFWCNPISGHATLYWYQQILGQGPKLLIQFQNNGVVDDSQLPKDRFSAERLKGVDSTLKIQPAKLEDSAVYLCASSLGFQGGKTEAFFGQGTRLTVV.

This clone has ten or more counts. The chain is built from TRBV20-1 and TRBJ1-1; a possible D gene is TRBD1 (6 bases). V shed 5 bases and J shed 6 bases, with 19 bases lying between them. This CDR3 is built from 14 residues. Germline CDR1 and CDR2: DFQATT and SNEGSKA (reference sequence). The CDR3 reads CSARPTGRRAEAFF. The CDR3, as DNA: TGCAGTGCTCGCCCAACAGGGAGGAGGGCTGAAGCTTTCTTT.

This clone was detected many times. The CDR3 spells CASRGGRENTEAFF. The CDR3 DNA follows: TGTGCCAGCAGGGGGGGACGGGAGAACACTGAAGCTTTCTTT. This chain connects TRBV27 to TRBJ1-1, with D possibly TRBD1 on 5 matching bases. V dropped 6 bases and J dropped 1 base, with 12 bases sitting between them. Germline CDR1 MNHEY, CDR2 SMNVEV (reference sequence). The CDR3 extends over 14 amino acids.

This clone has a count of ten or more. V is TRBV25-1 and J is TRBJ1-1; D remains ambiguous. V lost 2 bases to trimming and J lost 1 base, with 8 bases between them. Germline CDR1 MGHDK, CDR2 SYGVNS. This CDR3 has 14 residues. The CDR3 bases are TGTGCCAGCAGTGAAATAACAGAGAACACTGAAGCTTTCTTT. Amino acid sequence: CASSEITENTEAFF. Using reference TRBV25-1 and TRBJ1-1 for the parts outside the CDR3, the full variable domain is EADIYQTPRYLVIGTGKKITLECSQTMGHDKMYWYQQDPGMELHLIHYSYGVNSTEKGDLSSESTVSRIRTEHFPLTLESARPSHTSQYLCASSEITENTEAFFGQGTRLTVV.

This clone has a count of ten or more. The rearrangement uses TRBV4-1 and TRBJ1-1; D may be TRBD1 (5 bases). With 3 bases removed from V and 2 bases from J, the gap between germline ends came to 16 bases. Germline loops: CDR1 MGHRA, CDR2 YSYEKL. This CDR3 contains 16 residues. The DNA of the CDR3 is TGCGCCAGCAGCCATCCGAAGAGTGGGGGTAACACTGAAGCTTTCTTT. As protein: CASSHPKSGGNTEAFF.

This clone was counted many times. The rearrangement links TRBV11-3 to TRBJ2-1; D possibly corresponds to TRBD1 (5 bases). With 6 bases removed from V and 8 bases from J, the gap between germline ends came to 11 bases. The CDR3 loop spans 12 amino acids. Germline V gene sequence: CDR1 SGHNT, CDR2 YENEEA. The CDR3 is CASSRRAYEQFF. The CDR3 nucleotides read TGTGCCAGCAGTCGCAGGGCTTATGAGCAGTTCTTC.

This clone was seen repeatedly, ten times or more. The chain employs TRBV11-2 and TRBJ2-1; 9 bases are shared with TRBD2. The CDR3 loop spans 16 amino acids. The germline V gene has CDR1 SGHAT and CDR2 FQNNGV. V was clipped by 0 bases and J by 4 bases; unmatched bases: 4. The CDR3 sequence: CASSLERLAAYNEQFF. As DNA, the CDR3 is TGTGCCAGCAGCTTAGAAAGACTAGCGGCTTACAATGAGCAGTTCTTC.

At least ten counts were recorded for this clone. The V gene is TRBV28, the J gene TRBJ1-2; D possibly corresponds to TRBD1 (6 bases). Per germline, CDR1 MDHEN and CDR2 SYDVKM. Trimming cost V 6 bases and J 4 bases, with 24 bases left between them. This CDR3 has 17 amino acids. In DNA, the CDR3 is TGTGCCAGCAGCCTCGGGGGGAGAGGGGGGGGCTCCTATGGCTACACCTTC. Encoded protein: CASSLGGRGGGSYGYTF.

This clone has a count of ten or more. The gene calls are TRBV20-1 and TRBJ2-1; 7 bases fit TRBD1. Germline assignment: CDR1 DFQATT and CDR2 SNEGSKA (reference sequence). There are 17 residues in the CDR3. With V trimmed by 7 bases and J by 0 bases, 15 bases remained unmatched. The CDR3 spells CSVFSRGQGSSYNEQFF. The CDR3 DNA reads as TGCAGTGTGTTTTCGAGGGGGCAGGGGAGCTCCTACAATGAGCAGTTCTTC.